This T cell receptor beta chain was captured by sequencing in a study of CD8 T cells in Susac syndrome. Study results and limitations: The CD4+ T cell repertoire of patients with Susac syndrome showed no detectable clonal expansion.

As concerns this clonotype: Its target is not known.

Random hexamers were used to reverse transcribe an amount of about 0.5 to 1 ug RNA. TCRdb used MiXCR to reprocess the immunoSEQ multiplex PCR reads, holding one entry per CDR3 protein. The data contain over 120,000 distinct CDR3 sequences, approximately 95% of them singletons. Germline loops: CDR1 GTSNPN, CDR2 SVGIG (reference sequence). The CDR3 spans 14 residues. Trimming removed 4 bases from V and 4 bases from J, with 17 bases in between. The receptor was isolated from a human donor with Susac syndrome. The sample consisted of CD4+ T cells from PBMCs. The chain recombines TRBV30 with TRBJ2-7; D unclear. CDR3 nucleotides: TGTGCCTGGAAAAGAACAGATGGCCTATACGAGCAGTACTTC. Amino acids: CAWKRTDGLYEQYF.